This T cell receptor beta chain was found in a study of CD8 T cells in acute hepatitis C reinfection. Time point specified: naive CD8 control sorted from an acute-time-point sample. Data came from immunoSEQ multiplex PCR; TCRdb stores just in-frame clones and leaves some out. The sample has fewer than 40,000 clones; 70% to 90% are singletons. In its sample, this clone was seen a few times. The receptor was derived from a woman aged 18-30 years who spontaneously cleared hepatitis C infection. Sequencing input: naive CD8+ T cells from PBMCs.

The CDR3, as DNA: TGTGCCTGGGACGCGGGGGATATCTATGGCTACACCTTC. The encoded protein is CAWDAGDIYGYTF. The rearrangement joins TRBV30 to TRBJ1-2, with D perhaps matching TRBD1 (5 bases). The CDR3 contains 13 residues. Germline V gene data show CDR1 as GTSNPN and CDR2 as SVGIG (reference sequence). Trimming removed 5 bases at V and 4 bases at J, with 14 bases between.